Below, 17 T cell receptor beta chains from the same sample are listed, as sequenced in a study of blood T cell repertoires in COVID-19. Here immunoSEQ multiplex PCR was the method, and the copy in TCRdb shows in-frame clones only, minus some. This sample carries some 300,000 clones, under 90% of them seen once, and the ten largest clones take less than 2%. The specimen was peripheral blood. The source of these receptors is a woman aged 30 to 39 with COVID-19, enrolled during active disease.

J is TRBJ1-2 and V is TRBV2, with D unclear. The CDR3 consists of 14 residues. The germline gives CDR1 SNHLY, CDR2 FYNNEI. Trimming removed 0 bases at V and 8 bases at J, with 13 bases between. CDR3 sequence: CASSEAVTARGYTF. The CDR3 DNA reads TGTGCCAGCAGTGAAGCGGTAACAGCCAGGGGCTACACCTTC.

This clone showed up just once. The chain has TRBV4-2 and TRBJ2-5; the D is unclear. The CDR3 extends over 15 amino acids. Germline assignment: CDR1 LGHNA and CDR2 YNFKEQ. V lost 0 bases and J 5 bases, leaving 13 bases between the germline ends. CDR3 DNA sequence: TGTGCCAGCAGCCAAGATGCCCTAGTCGGGGAGACCCAGTACTTC. Protein sequence: CASSQDALVGETQYF.

J is TRBJ2-2 and V is TRBV5-1; TRBD2 matches at 8 bases. V was clipped by 1 base and J by 4 bases; unmatched bases: 6. The CDR3 contains 16 residues. Germline lookup yields CDR1 SGHRS and CDR2 YFSETQ. The CDR3 region is CASSLTGTSVTGELFF. The DNA of the CDR3 is TGCGCCAGCAGCTTGACCGGGACTAGTGTCACCGGGGAGCTGTTTTTT.

The CDR3 here is CASSLRGGASSYNEQFF. The CDR3 coding sequence is TGTGCCAGCAGCTTACGCGGGGGGGCCTCCTCCTACAATGAGCAGTTCTTC. V usage is TRBV7-2 and J usage is TRBJ2-1, with 9 nucleotides matching TRBD2. This CDR3 is built from 17 residues. The germline CDR1 and CDR2 sequences are SGHTA and FQGNSA. The V gene end was trimmed by 2 bases and the J gene end by 0 bases; junction bases not matched to a gene: 5.

V gene TRBV13 combines with J gene TRBJ1-5; a weak D match, TRBD1 (6 bases). The CDR3 is 13 residues long. Germline lookup yields CDR1 PRHDT and CDR2 FYEKMQ (reference sequence). V was cut by 0 bases and J by 9 bases, with 9 bases left in between. The CDR3: CASSLGQGMPQHF. The DNA of the CDR3 is TGTGCCAGCAGCTTAGGCCAGGGGATGCCCCAGCATTTT.

This clone was counted between two and nine times. This chain connects TRBV6-5 to TRBJ1-6; no definite D call. The CDR3 sequence is 15 residues long. The V and J ends lost 2 bases and 0 bases respectively, with 5 bases between them. CDR1 and CDR2 (germline): MNHEY, SVGAGI. In nucleotides, the CDR3 is TGTGCCAGCAGTTACCAGGTCTCCTATAATTCACCCCTCCACTTT. As protein: CASSYQVSYNSPLHF.

This clone was found once. This chain connects TRBV12-3 or TRBV12-4 to TRBJ2-7; TRBD1 might be the D (6 bases). With 7 bases removed from V and 5 bases from J, the gap between germline ends came to 12 bases. CDR3 size: 12 residues. This CDR3 is CASTQGYDEQYF. CDR3 bases: TGTGCCAGCACCCAGGGGTACGACGAGCAGTACTTC.

This clone was observed many times. The chain couples TRBV6-4 to TRBJ2-3; 11 bases map to TRBD2. The CDR3 length is 16 residues. Trimming cost V 2 bases and J 2 bases; bases outside gene matches: 3. Germline V gene lookup returns CDR1 MRHNA and CDR2 SNTAGT. CDR3 region: CASSDGTSGDTDTQYF. CDR3 coding DNA: TGTGCCAGCAGTGACGGGACTAGCGGAGACACAGATACGCAGTATTTT.

The V call is TRBV19, the J call TRBJ1-4, with a possible D match to TRBD1 (5 bases). This CDR3 has 15 amino acids. Germline V gene sequence: CDR1 LNHDA, CDR2 SQIVND (reference sequence). Deletions cut 3 bases from V and 10 bases from J, with 18 bases between. CDR3 amino acids: CASSILDNPGGKLFF. CDR3 DNA: TGTGCCAGTAGTATTCTGGACAACCCCGGGGGAAAACTGTTTTTT.

V and J are TRBV7-2 and TRBJ2-3, with 11 bases aligning to TRBD2. Looked up from germline, CDR1 is SGHTA and CDR2 is FQGNSA. The junction had 5 bases not matched to a gene; V was cut back by 3 bases and J by 6 bases. The CDR3 spans 15 residues. The CDR3 region is CASSLNSGGADTQYF. In DNA form, the CDR3 reads TGTGCCAGCAGCTTGAATAGCGGGGGGGCCGATACGCAGTATTTT.

The rearrangement links TRBV29-1 to TRBJ2-5; 7 bases map to TRBD1. CDR1 and CDR2 from the germline V gene are SQVTM and ANQGSEA. V shed 5 bases and J 9 bases; nucleotides not matched to a gene: 6. CDR3 size: 11 residues. CDR3 in DNA: TGCAGCGTTTTCACAGGGGAGTCCCAGTACTTC. Translation gives CSVFTGESQYF.

This chain connects TRBV7-2 to TRBJ1-6, with D tentatively TRBD1 (5 bases). Deletions cut 4 bases from V and 8 bases from J, with 15 bases between. This CDR3 spans 15 amino acids. CDR1 and CDR2 (germline): SGHTA, FQGNSA. CDR3 coding DNA: TGTGCCAGCAGCTCAGCGGGCAGGGTAGATTCACCCCTCCACTTT. Encoded protein: CASSSAGRVDSPLHF. The variable domain in full, completed from reference TRBV7-2 and TRBJ1-6, reads GAGVSQSPSNKVTEKGKDVELRCDPISGHTALYWYRQSLGQGLEFLIYFQGNSAPDKSGLPSDRFSAERTGGSVSTLTIQRTQQEDSAVYLCASSSAGRVDSPLHFGNGTRLTVT.

The V and J genes are TRBV5-8 and TRBJ2-1; the match to TRBD2 covers 15 bases. V shed 0 bases, J shed 5 bases, and the junction held 6 bases outside the gene matches. Germline V gene data show CDR1 as SGHTS and CDR2 as YDEGEE. This CDR3 spans 18 amino acids. The CDR3 here is CASSLVRTSGGANNEQFF. The DNA for the CDR3 is TGTGCCAGCAGCTTGGTCCGGACTAGCGGGGGGGCTAACAATGAGCAGTTCTTC.

The chain couples TRBV27 to TRBJ2-3; 16 bases match TRBD2. J was trimmed by 6 bases and V by 5 bases; bases with no gene match: 11. Looked up from germline, CDR1 is MNHEY and CDR2 is SMNVEV (reference sequence). CDR3 length: 18 amino acids. CDR3 coding DNA: TGTGCCAGCAGTCCACCGGGACTAGCGGGGGGGCCGGTCGATACGCAGTATTTT. Translation: CASSPPGLAGGPVDTQYF.

The J gene is TRBJ1-2, the V gene TRBV28; a possible D gene is TRBD1 (5 bases). Germline V gene lookup returns CDR1 MDHEN and CDR2 SYDVKM. Trimming shortened V by 8 bases and J by 8 bases, and 24 bases separated the two germline ends. The CDR3 runs 15 residues. The DNA for the CDR3 is TGTGCCAGCTACTCCCTGGGAGGGGAGGGATGGGGCTACACCTTC. Translation gives CASYSLGGEGWGYTF.

This clone was seen a handful of times. As DNA, the CDR3 is TGTGCCAGCAGTGACTCGGACAGGGTTGGTGAAGCTTTCTTT. This encodes CASSDSDRVGEAFF. The rearrangement joins TRBV6-4 to TRBJ1-1; TRBD1 matches 8 bases. CDR1 is MRHNA and CDR2 is SNTAGT in the germline V gene. With V trimmed by 0 bases and J by 7 bases, 4 bases remained unmatched. This CDR3 is built from 14 residues.

The genes are TRBV6-5 and TRBJ2-5; 14 bases fit TRBD2. This CDR3 has 15 amino acids. Germline CDR1 is MNHEY and CDR2 is SVGAGI. V dropped 8 bases and J dropped 4; count of bases not matched to a gene: 6. CDR3 sequence: CASSTSGGALETQYF. The DNA of the CDR3 is TGTGCCAGCTCGACTAGCGGGGGGGCCCTAGAGACCCAGTACTTC.